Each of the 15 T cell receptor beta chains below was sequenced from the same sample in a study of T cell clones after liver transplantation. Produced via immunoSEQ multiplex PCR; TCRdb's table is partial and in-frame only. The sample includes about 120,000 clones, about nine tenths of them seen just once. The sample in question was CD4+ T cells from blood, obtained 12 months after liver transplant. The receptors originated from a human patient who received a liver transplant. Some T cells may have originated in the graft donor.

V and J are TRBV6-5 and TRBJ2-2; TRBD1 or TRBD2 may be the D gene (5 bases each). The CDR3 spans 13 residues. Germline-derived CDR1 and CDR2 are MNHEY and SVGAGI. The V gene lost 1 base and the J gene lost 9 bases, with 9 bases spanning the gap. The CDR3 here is CASSYFGTRELFF. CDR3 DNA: TGTGCCAGCAGTTACTTCGGGACCCGGGAGCTGTTTTTT.

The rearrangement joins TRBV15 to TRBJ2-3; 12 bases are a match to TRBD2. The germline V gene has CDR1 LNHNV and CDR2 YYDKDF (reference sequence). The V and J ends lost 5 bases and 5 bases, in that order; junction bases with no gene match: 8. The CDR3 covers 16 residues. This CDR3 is CATSGRLAGVGDTQYF. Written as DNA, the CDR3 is TGTGCCACCAGCGGACGACTAGCGGGAGTTGGAGATACGCAGTATTTT. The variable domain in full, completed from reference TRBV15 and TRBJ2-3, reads DAMVIQNPRYQVTQFGKPVTLSCSQTLNHNVMYWYQQKSSQAPKLLFHYYDKDFNNEADTPDNFQSRRPNTSFCFLDIRSPGLGDTAMYLCATSGRLAGVGDTQYFGPGTRLTVL.

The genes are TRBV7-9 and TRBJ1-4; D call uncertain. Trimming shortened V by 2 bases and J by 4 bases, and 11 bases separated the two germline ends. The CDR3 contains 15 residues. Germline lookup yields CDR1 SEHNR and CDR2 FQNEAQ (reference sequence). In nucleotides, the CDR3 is TGTGCCAGCAGCTTAAGGGCGTCAGATAATGAAAAACTGTTTTTT. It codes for CASSLRASDNEKLFF.

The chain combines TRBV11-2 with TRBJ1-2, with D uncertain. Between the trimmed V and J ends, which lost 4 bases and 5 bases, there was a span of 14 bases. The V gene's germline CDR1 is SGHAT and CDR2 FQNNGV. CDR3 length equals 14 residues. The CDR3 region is CASSSLQAQYGYTF. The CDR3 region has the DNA TGTGCCAGCAGCTCCCTCCAGGCTCAGTATGGCTACACCTTC.

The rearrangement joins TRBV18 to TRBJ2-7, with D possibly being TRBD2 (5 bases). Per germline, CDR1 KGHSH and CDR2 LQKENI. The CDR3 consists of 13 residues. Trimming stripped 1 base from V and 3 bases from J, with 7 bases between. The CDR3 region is CASSPRRGYEQYF. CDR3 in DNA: TGTGCCAGCTCACCACGACGGGGCTACGAGCAGTACTTC.

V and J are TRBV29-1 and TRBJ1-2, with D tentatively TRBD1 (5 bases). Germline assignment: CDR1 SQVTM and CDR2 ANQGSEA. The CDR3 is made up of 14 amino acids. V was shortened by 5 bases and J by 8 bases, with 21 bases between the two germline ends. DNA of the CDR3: TGCAGCGTTCACCGGGACCCCCTTCGTTCGGGCTACACCTTC. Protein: CSVHRDPLRSGYTF.

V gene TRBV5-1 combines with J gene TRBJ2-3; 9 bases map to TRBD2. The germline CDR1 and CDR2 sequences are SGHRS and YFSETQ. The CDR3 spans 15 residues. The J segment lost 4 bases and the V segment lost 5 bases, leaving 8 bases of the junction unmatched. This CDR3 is CASRSSGKLADTQYF. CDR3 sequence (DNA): TGCGCCAGCAGATCTAGCGGGAAGCTCGCAGATACGCAGTATTTT. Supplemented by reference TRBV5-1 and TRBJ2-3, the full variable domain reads KAGVTQTPRYLIKTRGQQVTLSCSPISGHRSVSWYQQTPGQGLQFLFEYFSETQRNKGNFPGRFSGRQFSNSRSEMNVSTLELGDSALYLCASRSSGKLADTQYFGPGTRLTVL.

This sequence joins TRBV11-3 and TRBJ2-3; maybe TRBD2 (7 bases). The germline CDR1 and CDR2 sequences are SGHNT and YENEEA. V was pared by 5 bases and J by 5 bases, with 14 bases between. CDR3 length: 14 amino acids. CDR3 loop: CASSPGGAIDTQYF. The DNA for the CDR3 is TGTGCCAGCAGCCCTGGGGGGGCGATAGATACGCAGTATTTT. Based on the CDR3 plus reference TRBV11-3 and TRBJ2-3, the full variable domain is EAGVVQSPRYKIIEKKQPVAFWCNPISGHNTLYWYLQNLGQGPELLIRYENEEAVDDSQLPKDRFSAERLKGVDSTLKIQPAELGDSAVYLCASSPGGAIDTQYFGPGTRLTVL.

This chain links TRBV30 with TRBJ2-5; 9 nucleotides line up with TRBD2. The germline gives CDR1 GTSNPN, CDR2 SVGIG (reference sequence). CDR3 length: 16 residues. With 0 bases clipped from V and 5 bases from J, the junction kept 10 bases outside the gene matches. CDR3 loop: CAWSVLGGRAVETQYF. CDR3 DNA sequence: TGTGCCTGGAGTGTTCTGGGCGGGAGGGCCGTCGAGACCCAGTACTTC.

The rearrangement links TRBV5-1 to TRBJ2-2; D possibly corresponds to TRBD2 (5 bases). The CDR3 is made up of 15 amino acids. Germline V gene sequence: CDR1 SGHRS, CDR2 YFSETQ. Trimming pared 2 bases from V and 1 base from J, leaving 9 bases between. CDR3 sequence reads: CASSFGVENTGELFF. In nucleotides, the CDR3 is TGCGCCAGCAGCTTCGGGGTGGAGAACACCGGGGAGCTGTTTTTT.

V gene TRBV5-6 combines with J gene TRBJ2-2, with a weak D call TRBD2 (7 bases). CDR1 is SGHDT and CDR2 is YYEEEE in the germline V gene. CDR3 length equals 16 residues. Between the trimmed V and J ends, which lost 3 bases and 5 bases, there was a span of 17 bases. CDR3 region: CASSYPGGAGTGELFF. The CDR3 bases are TGTGCCAGCAGCTACCCGGGGGGCGCGGGGACCGGGGAGCTGTTTTTT.

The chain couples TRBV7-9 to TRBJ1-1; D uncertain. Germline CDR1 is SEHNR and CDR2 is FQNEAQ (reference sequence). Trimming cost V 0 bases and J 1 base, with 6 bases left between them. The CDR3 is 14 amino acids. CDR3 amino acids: CASSLAPSNTEAFF. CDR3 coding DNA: TGTGCCAGCAGCTTAGCCCCATCGAACACTGAAGCTTTCTTT.

This chain's CDR3 is CASSFSGSTAKNIQYF. The CDR3 DNA sequence: TGTGCCAGCAGTTTTAGCGGGAGTACAGCCAAAAACATTCAGTACTTC. This chain connects TRBV6-5 to TRBJ2-4; 9 bases match TRBD2. V was clipped by 4 bases and J by 0 bases; unmatched bases: 4. The CDR3 totals 16 residues. Germline CDR1 and CDR2: MNHEY and SVGAGI.

The CDR3 is CSVTGTSGRATDEQFF. Written as DNA, the CDR3 is TGCAGCGTAACTGGGACTAGCGGGAGGGCCACCGATGAGCAGTTCTTC. V usage is TRBV29-1 and J usage is TRBJ2-1, with TRBD2 matching over 16 bases. This CDR3 is built from 16 residues. Looked up from germline, CDR1 is SQVTM and CDR2 is ANQGSEA. With 6 bases clipped from V and 8 bases from J, the junction kept 10 bases outside the gene matches.

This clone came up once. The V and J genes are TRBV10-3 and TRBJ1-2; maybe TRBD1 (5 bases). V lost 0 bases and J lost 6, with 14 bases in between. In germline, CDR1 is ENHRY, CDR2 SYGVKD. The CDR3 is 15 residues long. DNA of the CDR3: TGTGCCATCAGTGAGTCGACGGGGGGGACGGATGGCTACACCTTC. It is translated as CAISESTGGTDGYTF.